This TCR beta chain was observed in a study of Ad26.COV2.S vaccination and SARS-CoV-2 variants. Documented treatment: 15 to 20 received Ad26.COV2.S at low or high dose, single or two shots; five or six received placebo; per-sample allocation not given. It was on day 63 after the first vaccine or placebo injection that samples were taken. Measured with immunoSEQ multiplex PCR; TCRdb has only the in-frame clones, and not every one. Here the sample spans fewer than 800,000 clones, around 90% being singletons. Germline V gene sequence: CDR1 SGDLS, CDR2 YYNGEE. V lost 0 bases to trimming and J lost 8 bases, with 15 bases between them. This CDR3 contains 15 residues.

The clonotype was recovered from a person aged 18-65 years who received the Ad26.COV2.S COVID-19 vaccine or a placebo. The chain joins TRBV9 to TRBJ2-1; a possible D gene is TRBD1 (5 bases). Source: peripheral blood, taken in a trial of Ad26.COV2.S vaccine versus placebo. CDR3 nucleotide sequence: TGTGCCAGCAGCGTAGCCCCCGCTTGGGGCGATGAGCAGTTCTTC. Protein: CASSVAPAWGDEQFF. The variable domain in full, with the rest retrieved from reference TRBV9 and TRBJ2-1, is DSGVTQTPKHLITATGQRVTLRCSPRSGDLSVYWYQQSLDQGLQFLIQYYNGEERAKGNILERFSAQQFPDLHSELNLSSLELGDSALYFCASSVAPAWGDEQFFGPGTRLTVL.